The 17 T cell receptor beta chains listed next were all sequenced from one sample in a study of cytomegalovirus exposure and HLA in healthy donors. PCR employed 60 Vbeta and 13 Jbeta primers. Here immunoSEQ multiplex PCR was the method, and the copy in TCRdb shows in-frame clones only, minus some. Here the sample spans 150,000 to 200,000 clones, 75% to 80% being singletons. Material: PBMCs. These receptor sequences come from a man aged 40-55 years in good health and CMV-seropositive.

This clone has just a few counts. This rearrangement joins TRBV4-1 to TRBJ2-2; D is undetermined. The V end was cut by 1 base, the J end by 4 bases, with 7 bases between. The CDR3 length is 14 residues. CDR1 MGHRA and CDR2 YSYEKL come from the germline V gene. The CDR3 DNA reads TGCGCCAGCAGCCAAGGACACCTCACCGGGGAGCTGTTTTTT. This gives the protein CASSQGHLTGELFF.

The CDR3 spells CASSEVSGISPLHF. The CDR3 DNA sequence: TGTGCCAGCAGTGAAGTCAGCGGTATTTCACCCCTCCACTTT. The J gene is TRBJ1-6, the V gene TRBV2; D uncertain. V lost 1 base to trimming and J lost 9 bases, with 10 bases between them. The CDR3 sequence is 14 residues long. In germline, CDR1 is SNHLY, CDR2 FYNNEI.

The CDR3 is CASRPTGTSGNLFF. The CDR3 DNA reads as TGTGCCAGCAGGCCGACCGGGACTAGCGGGAATCTGTTCTTC. The chain combines TRBV6-5 with TRBJ2-1; TRBD2 matches at 13 bases. Germline V gives CDR1 MNHEY, CDR2 SVGAGI. The CDR3 covers 14 residues. V dropped 6 bases and J dropped 15; count of bases not matched to a gene: 11.

This rearrangement joins TRBV4-1 to TRBJ2-5; 7 bases line up with TRBD1. The CDR3 spans 15 residues. Germline V gene data show CDR1 as MGHRA and CDR2 as YSYEKL. Trimming cost V 5 bases and J 2 bases; bases outside gene matches: 8. The CDR3 spells CASSNLGQAQETQYF. The CDR3 DNA is TGCGCCAGCAGCAACCTTGGACAGGCTCAAGAGACCCAGTACTTC.

This sequence joins TRBV6-5 and TRBJ2-3, with a possible D match to TRBD2 (6 bases). V was shortened by 0 bases and J by 1 base, with 8 bases between the two germline ends. CDR1 and CDR2 from the germline V gene are MNHEY and SVGAGI. The CDR3 runs to 15 residues. CDR3 DNA: TGTGCCAGCAGTTACTCGTGGGGGGGCACAGATACGCAGTATTTT. Its translation is CASSYSWGGTDTQYF.

CDR3 in amino acids: CASSLARQGNTEAFF. CDR3 nucleotide sequence: TGTGCCAGCAGCTTGGCGAGACAGGGGAACACTGAAGCTTTCTTT. The chain has TRBV5-4 and TRBJ1-1; 7 nucleotides match TRBD1. The V gene end was trimmed by 0 bases and the J gene end by 1 base; junction bases not matched to a gene: 3. The CDR3 extends over 15 amino acids. Germline V CDR1 and CDR2: SGHNT, YYREEE (reference sequence).

This chain links TRBV7-2 with TRBJ2-3; a possible D gene is TRBD2 (5 bases). This CDR3 has 15 amino acids. The V gene lost 1 base and the J gene lost 2 bases, with 10 bases spanning the gap. Per germline, CDR1 SGHTA and CDR2 FQGNSA. The CDR3 coding sequence is TGTGCCAGCAGCTTAGGGGGAGTCGACACAGATACGCAGTATTTT. Translating gives CASSLGGVDTDTQYF.

This chain uses TRBV7-3 with TRBJ2-1, with 13 bases aligning to TRBD2. The germline V gene encodes CDR1 SGHTA and CDR2 FQGTGA. The CDR3 is 15 residues long. The J segment lost 7 bases and the V segment lost 5 bases, leaving 5 bases of the junction unmatched. In nucleotides, the CDR3 is TGTGCCAGCAGCCGGACTAGCGGGAGAAGGAATGAGCAGTTCTTC. Translation gives CASSRTSGRRNEQFF. Looking up the rest from reference TRBV7-3 and TRBJ2-1 gives the full variable domain: GAGVSQTPSNKVTEKGKYVELRCDPISGHTALYWYRQSLGQGPEFLIYFQGTGAADDSGLPNDRFFAVRPEGSVSTLKIQRTERGDSAVYLCASSRTSGRRNEQFFGPGTRLTVL.

The genes are TRBV7-2 and TRBJ1-1; TRBD1 agrees at 8 bases. The CDR3 sequence is 14 residues long. The V gene end was trimmed by 4 bases and the J gene end by 4 bases; junction bases not matched to a gene: 5. Germline values: CDR1 SGHTA, CDR2 FQGNSA. CDR3 amino acids: CASSSQGAGTEAFF. The CDR3 DNA is TGTGCCAGCAGCTCCCAGGGGGCTGGCACTGAAGCTTTCTTT.

In this sample, this clone turned up once. The rearrangement joins TRBV14 to TRBJ1-1; TRBD1 agrees at 10 bases. V lost 4 bases to trimming and J lost 3 bases; unmatched junction nucleotides: 8. The CDR3 is 16 residues long. Germline values: CDR1 SGHDN, CDR2 FVKESK. The DNA of the CDR3 is TGTGCCAGCAGCCGGTGGACAGGGGGGGGGTACACTGAAGCTTTCTTT. This gives the protein CASSRWTGGGYTEAFF.

This chain links TRBV7-8 with TRBJ1-5; maybe TRBD1 (6 bases). There are 16 residues in the CDR3. Trimming took off 5 bases at V and 0 bases at J, with 14 bases between the two ends. In germline, CDR1 is SGHVS, CDR2 FQNEAQ. CDR3 amino acids: CASSIDRSLSNQPQHF. In DNA form, the CDR3 reads TGTGCCAGCAGCATCGACAGGTCCCTTAGCAATCAGCCCCAGCATTTT. Filled out from reference TRBV7-8 and TRBJ1-5, the complete variable domain reads GAGVSQSPRYKVAKRGQDVALRCDPISGHVSLFWYQQALGQGPEFLTYFQNEAQLDKSGLPSDRFFAERPEGSVSTLKIQRTQQEDSAVYLCASSIDRSLSNQPQHFGDGTRLSIL.

Turning to this clone: The germline gene is not matched at one end of the junction; a read error may be the cause. V and J are TRBV5-1 and TRBJ1-3; D may be TRBD1 (5 bases). CDR3 length: 16 residues. Germline CDR1 SGHRS, CDR2 YFSETQ. Here the CDR3 reads CASSLSAGTSGDTIYF. CDR3 nucleotides: TGCGCCAGCAGCCTCTCCGCGGGGACGAGTGGAGACACCATATATTTT. Full variable domain (missing parts from reference TRBV5-1 and TRBJ1-3): KAGVTQTPRYLIKTRGQQVTLSCSPISGHRSVSWYQQTPGQGLQFLFEYFSETQRNKGNFPGRFSGRQFSNSRSEMNVSTLELGDSALYLCASSLSAGTSGDTIYFGEGSWLTVV.

This sequence joins TRBV5-1 and TRBJ2-3; TRBD1 matches at 9 bases. The J segment lost 0 bases and the V segment lost 0 bases, leaving 2 bases of the junction unmatched. The CDR3 runs 16 residues. The germline gives CDR1 SGHRS, CDR2 YFSETQ. CDR3 loop: CASSLVGQGSTDTQYF. CDR3 DNA: TGCGCCAGCAGCTTGGTGGGACAGGGAAGCACAGATACGCAGTATTTT.

This clone was counted a single time. The chain joins TRBV6-1 to TRBJ1-1; 8 bases match TRBD1. CDR3 length equals 14 residues. After removal of 7 bases from V and 4 bases from J, the junction contained 8 bases not matched to a gene. Germline CDR1 reads MNHNS; CDR2 reads SASEGT. In DNA, the CDR3 is TGTGCCAGCACCGATACAGGGGGGGCCACTGAAGCTTTCTTT. This codes for CASTDTGGATEAFF.

The chain couples TRBV7-6 to TRBJ1-4, with D perhaps TRBD1 (6 bases). The CDR3 runs to 14 residues. CDR1 SGHVS and CDR2 FNYEAQ come from the germline V gene. V shed 8 bases and J shed 8 bases, with 18 bases lying between them. The CDR3 nucleotides are TGTGCCAGCGGCCTTGTGGGGGGGGCGGAAAAACTGTTTTTT. Translated: CASGLVGGAEKLFF.

The J gene is TRBJ2-1, the V gene TRBV7-2; D is possibly TRBD2 (6 bases). The CDR3 runs 18 residues. Trimming pared 5 bases from V and 0 bases from J, leaving 20 bases between. The germline V gene has CDR1 SGHTA and CDR2 FQGNSA. The CDR3, as DNA: TGTGCCAGCAGCCCGACCGGTGTTTTTAGCGGCTCCTACAATGAGCAGTTCTTC. It translates to CASSPTGVFSGSYNEQFF. Filled out from reference TRBV7-2 and TRBJ2-1, the complete variable domain reads GAGVSQSPSNKVTEKGKDVELRCDPISGHTALYWYRQSLGQGLEFLIYFQGNSAPDKSGLPSDRFSAERTGGSVSTLTIQRTQQEDSAVYLCASSPTGVFSGSYNEQFFGPGTRLTVL.

The chain employs TRBV5-8 and TRBJ2-1; D possibly corresponds to TRBD1 (6 bases). Looked up from germline, CDR1 is SGHTS and CDR2 is YDEGEE. The V end lost 5 bases, the J end lost 6 bases, and 21 bases lay between the germline ends. CDR3 size: 16 residues. The CDR3 DNA sequence: TGTGCCAGCAGTTCCAGGACAGCCCTAGTGGGCAATGAGCAGTTCTTC. Residues: CASSSRTALVGNEQFF.